The clone carrying this T cell receptor (beta chain) came up many times. What it recognizes is unknown. This sample is drawn from a study of early T cells in non-severe SARS-CoV-2 infection. Study outcomes and limitations: Using VDJdb, the matching emphasized anti-spike CD8 responses while missing private and CD4 specificities.

This CDR3 region has 12 residues. Germline values: CDR1 SGHDT, CDR2 YYEEEE. Trimming removed 2 bases at V and 7 bases at J, with 8 bases between. Individual cDNA molecules carried attached unique molecular identifiers. TCRdb re-called the 5' RACE reads with MiXCR, one entry per CDR3 protein. The data show around 75,000 distinct CDR3 sequences, approximately 9.5% seen once. This chain uses TRBV5-6 with TRBJ2-3; D is unclear. The TCR sequence derives from an adult who was a healthcare worker with PCR-confirmed SARS-CoV-2 infection or an uninfected control (not recorded which). What was sequenced was whole blood. CDR3 sequence reads: CASSFRWNTQYF. In DNA, the CDR3 is TGTGCCAGCAGCTTTCGATGGAATACGCAGTATTTT.